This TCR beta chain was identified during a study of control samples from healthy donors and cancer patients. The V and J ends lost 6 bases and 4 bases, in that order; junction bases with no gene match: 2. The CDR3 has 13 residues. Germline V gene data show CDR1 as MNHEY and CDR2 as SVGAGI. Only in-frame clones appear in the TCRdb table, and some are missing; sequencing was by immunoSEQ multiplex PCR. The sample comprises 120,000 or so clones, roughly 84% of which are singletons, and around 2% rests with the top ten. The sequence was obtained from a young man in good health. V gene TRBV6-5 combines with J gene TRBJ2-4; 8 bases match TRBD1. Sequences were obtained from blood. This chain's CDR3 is CASSHRGKNIQYF. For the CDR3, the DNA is TGTGCCAGCAGCCACAGGGGGAAAAACATTCAGTACTTC.